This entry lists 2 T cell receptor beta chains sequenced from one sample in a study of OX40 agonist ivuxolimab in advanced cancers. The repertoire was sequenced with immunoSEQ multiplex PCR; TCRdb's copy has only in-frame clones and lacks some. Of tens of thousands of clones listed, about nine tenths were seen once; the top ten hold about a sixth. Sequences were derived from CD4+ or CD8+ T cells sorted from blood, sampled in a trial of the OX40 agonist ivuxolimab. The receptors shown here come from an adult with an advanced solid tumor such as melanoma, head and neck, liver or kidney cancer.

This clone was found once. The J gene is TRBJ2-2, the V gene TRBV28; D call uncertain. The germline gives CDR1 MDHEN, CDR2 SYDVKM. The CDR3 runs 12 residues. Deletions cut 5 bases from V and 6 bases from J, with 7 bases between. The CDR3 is CASSQLAGELFF. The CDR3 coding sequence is TGTGCCAGCAGTCAATTAGCCGGGGAGCTGTTTTTT.

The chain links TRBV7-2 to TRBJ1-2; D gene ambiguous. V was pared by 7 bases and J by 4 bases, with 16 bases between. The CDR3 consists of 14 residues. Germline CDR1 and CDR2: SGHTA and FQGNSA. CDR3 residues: CASTPPGRPYGYTF. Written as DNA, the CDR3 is TGTGCCAGCACCCCACCTGGACGGCCCTATGGCTACACCTTC.